This T cell receptor (beta chain) was documented in a study of Ad26.COV2.S vaccination and SARS-CoV-2 variants. Overall study results and limits: Recipients given vaccine exceeded placebo recipients in spike-specific TCR breadth. Researchers reported similar non-spike TCR breadth in vaccine and placebo recipients. Substantial response breadth was reportedly seen for spike-specific CD8+ and CD4+ T cells after vaccination.

To note about this clone: Its specificity is not known.

Sample treatment: approximately 18 received Ad26.COV2.S at low or high dose, single or two shots; about 5 received placebo; per-sample allocation not given. All samples were drawn on day 63, counting from the first vaccine or placebo injection. Ad26 vector vaccine expressed Wuhan-strain SARS-CoV-2 spike. Clones were read by immunoSEQ multiplex PCR, and TCRdb kept only the in-frame ones, dropping some. The data hold around 340,000 clones, with 85% to 90% observed a single time. The length of the CDR3 is 16 residues. J was trimmed by 2 bases and V by 1 base; bases with no gene match: 3. The germline V gene encodes CDR1 KGHDR and CDR2 SFDVKD.

This chain joins TRBV24-1 and TRBJ2-1, with 8 bases that match TRBD2. The origin of this receptor is a person aged 18-60 years who received the Ad26.COV2.S COVID-19 vaccine or a placebo. Sample: peripheral blood, taken in a trial of Ad26.COV2.S vaccine versus placebo. The CDR3 region has the DNA TGTGCCACCAGTGATTTAAGAGCGGGAGCCTACAATGAGCAGTTCTTC. Its translation: CATSDLRAGAYNEQFF.